Included here is one T cell receptor beta chain sequence, with context. Sequencing used immunoSEQ multiplex PCR; TCRdb keeps in-frame clones, though not all of them. The repertoire holds fewer than 150,000 clones, with roughly 90% as singletons. These data come from a study of T cell responses to AZD1222 COVID-19 vaccine. The length of the CDR3 is 15 residues. CDR1 is GTSNPN, CDR2 SVGIG, per germline (reference sequence). The junction had 4 bases not matched to a gene; V was cut back by 0 bases and J by 6 bases. The sequence came from an adult who received the AZD1222 COVID-19 vaccine. The rearrangement uses TRBV30 and TRBJ2-2, with 10 positions matching TRBD2. The source was peripheral blood, collected 28 days after the second AZD1222 dose. The CDR3 region is CAWSVLLAGAGELFF. The CDR3, as DNA: TGTGCCTGGAGTGTACTTCTAGCGGGGGCCGGGGAGCTGTTTTTT.